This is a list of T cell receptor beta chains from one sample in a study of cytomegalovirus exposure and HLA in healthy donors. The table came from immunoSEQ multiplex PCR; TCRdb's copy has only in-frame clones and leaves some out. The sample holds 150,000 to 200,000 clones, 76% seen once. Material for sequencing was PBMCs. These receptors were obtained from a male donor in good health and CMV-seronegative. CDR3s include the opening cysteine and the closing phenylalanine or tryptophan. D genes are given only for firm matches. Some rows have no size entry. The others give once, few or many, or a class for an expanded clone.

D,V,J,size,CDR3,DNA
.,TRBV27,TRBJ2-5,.,CASSPNSGLLAETQYF,TGTGCCAGCAGTCCGAACTCGGGACTTCTAGCTGAGACCCAGTACTTC
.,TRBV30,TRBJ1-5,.,CAWGRQNNQPQHF,TGTGCCTGGGGGAGGCAGAACAATCAGCCCCAGCATTTT
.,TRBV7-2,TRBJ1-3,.,CASSLRGSGASARNTIYF,TGTGCCAGCAGCTTAAGGGGTAGCGGAGCAAGTGCGAGAAACACCATATATTTT
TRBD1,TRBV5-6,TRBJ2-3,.,CASKTVGQADTQYF,TGTGCCAGCAAAACAGTAGGACAGGCAGATACGCAGTATTTT
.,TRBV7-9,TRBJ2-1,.,CASRFIDEQFF,TGTGCCAGCAGGTTCATAGATGAGCAGTTCTTC
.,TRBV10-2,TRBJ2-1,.,CASSAGRYNEQFF,TGCGCCAGCAGCGCGGGGAGGTACAATGAGCAGTTCTTC
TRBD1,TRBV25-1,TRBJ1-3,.,CASSSGQGLDTIYF,TGTGCCAGCAGTTCGGGACAGGGTTTAGACACCATATATTTT
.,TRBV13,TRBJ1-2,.,CASSLRGLNYGYTF,TGTGCCAGCAGCTTAAGGGGACTTAACTATGGCTACACCTTC
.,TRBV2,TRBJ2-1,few,CASIDSLAVYNEQFF,TGTGCCAGCATTGATTCACTAGCAGTCTACAATGAGCAGTTCTTC
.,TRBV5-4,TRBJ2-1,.,CASSLVLRSYNEQFF,TGTGCCAGCAGCTTGGTACTGCGCTCCTACAATGAGCAGTTCTTC
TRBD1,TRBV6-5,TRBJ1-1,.,CASSDRGGTEAFF,TGTGCCAGCAGTGACAGGGGGGGCACTGAAGCTTTCTTT
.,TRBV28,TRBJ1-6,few,CASTPVGGDNSPLHF,TGTGCCAGCACCCCGGTAGGGGGAGATAATTCACCCCTCCACTTT
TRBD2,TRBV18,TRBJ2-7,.,CASSPRAGGTYEQYF,TGTGCCAGCTCACCAAGAGCGGGGGGAACCTACGAGCAGTACTTC
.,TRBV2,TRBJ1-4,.,CASSEGARSQKLFF,TGTGCCAGCAGTGAGGGGGCCCGGTCTCAAAAACTGTTTTTT
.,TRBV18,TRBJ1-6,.,CASSPYGVFSPLHF,TGTGCCAGCTCACCATACGGGGTGTTTTCACCCCTCCACTTT
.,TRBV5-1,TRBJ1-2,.,CASSLETEVYGYTF,TGCGCCAGCAGCTTAGAGACGGAGGTCTATGGCTACACCTTC
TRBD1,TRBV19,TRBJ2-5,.,CASRDRETQYF,TGTGCCAGCCGGGACAGAGAGACCCAGTACTTC